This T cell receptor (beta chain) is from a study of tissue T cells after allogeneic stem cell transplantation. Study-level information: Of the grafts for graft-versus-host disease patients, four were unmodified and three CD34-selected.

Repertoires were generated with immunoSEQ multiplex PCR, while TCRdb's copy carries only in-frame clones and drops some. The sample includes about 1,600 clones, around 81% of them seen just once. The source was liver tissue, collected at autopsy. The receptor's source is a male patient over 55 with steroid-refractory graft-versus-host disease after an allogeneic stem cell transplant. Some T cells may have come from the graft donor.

The CDR3, as DNA: TGTGCCTGGAATAGCAACTATGGCTACACCTTC. Amino acid sequence: CAWNSNYGYTF. The chain carries TRBV30 and TRBJ1-2; D is unresolved. There are 11 residues in the CDR3. Germline values: CDR1 GTSNPN, CDR2 SVGIG (reference sequence). Trimming left V 4 bases short and J 2 bases short, with 5 bases between.